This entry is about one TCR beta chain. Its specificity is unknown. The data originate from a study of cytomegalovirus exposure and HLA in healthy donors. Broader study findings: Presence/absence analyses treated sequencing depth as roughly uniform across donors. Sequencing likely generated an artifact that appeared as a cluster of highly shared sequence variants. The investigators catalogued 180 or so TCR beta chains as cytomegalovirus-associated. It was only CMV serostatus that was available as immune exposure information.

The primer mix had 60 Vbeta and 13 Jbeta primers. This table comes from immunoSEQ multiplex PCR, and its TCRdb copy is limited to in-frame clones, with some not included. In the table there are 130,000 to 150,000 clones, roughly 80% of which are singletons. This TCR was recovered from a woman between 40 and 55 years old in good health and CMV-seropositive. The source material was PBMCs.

The CDR3 loop reads CASSLQGSRGRDTQYF. CDR3 DNA sequence: TGTGCCAGCAGCTTACAAGGGTCCAGGGGGCGGGATACGCAGTATTTT. The chain carries TRBV7-9 and TRBJ2-3; 8 positions match TRBD1. The CDR3 is 16 residues long. Germline V CDR1 and CDR2: SEHNR, FQNEAQ (reference sequence). The V segment lost 2 bases and the J segment 6 bases; nucleotides outside the gene matches: 10.